The TCR beta chain under discussion was sequenced for a study of T cell repertoires in cytomegalovirus infection. The CDR3 totals 14 residues. Between the trimmed V and J ends, which lost 10 bases and 8 bases, there was a span of 20 bases. Germline CDR1 reads LNHDA; CDR2 reads SQIVND (reference sequence). TCRdb passed the reads through MiXCR, listing each CDR3 protein once. Of 80,000 to 95,000 distinct CDR3 sequences in the sample, about 31% were seen once. This clonotype has only a few counts. Its antigen is unidentified. The TCR comes from a human donor in good health (CMV status not recorded). Some clones in this sample may be carry-over from other donors' samples. The source was CD8+ T cells from cultured PBMCs, collected from culture after CMV antigen stimulation. The chain uses TRBV19 and TRBJ2-2; a weak D match, TRBD1 (5 bases). This chain's CDR3 is CATTDAPGWGELFF. The CDR3 region has the DNA TGTGCCACTACAGATGCACCAGGGTGGGGGGAGCTGTTTTTT.